The 23 T cell receptor beta chains presented below share a single source sample, sequenced in a study of shared clonotypes between healthy human individuals. The assay was immunoSEQ multiplex PCR, and TCRdb's table has in-frame clones only and misses some. Seen here are over 1.5 million clones, under 99% observed once, and the top ten hold 0.4% to 0.55%. Sequencing input: naive CD4+ T cells sorted from blood. Documented subset: CD45RA+ positively selected. All receptors derive from a young man in good health.

The J gene is TRBJ2-5, the V gene TRBV18, with no clear D. CDR1 and CDR2 from the germline V gene are KGHSH and LQKENI. The CDR3 sequence is 14 residues long. Trimming took off 1 base at V and 1 base at J, with 7 bases between the two ends. The CDR3 protein is CASSPLSSQETQYF. CDR3 DNA: TGTGCCAGCTCACCACTTTCGTCCCAAGAGACCCAGTACTTC.

The chain uses TRBV5-1 and TRBJ2-7; no clear D gene. The CDR3 has 14 residues. V was clipped by 4 bases and J by 3 bases, with 14 bases between them. Germline CDR1 is SGHRS and CDR2 is YFSETQ. CDR3 residues: CASSHNLGSYEQYF. The CDR3 bases are TGCGCCAGCAGCCACAACCTCGGAAGCTACGAGCAGTACTTC.

The CDR3 spells CASSLLREQGEQYF. For the CDR3, the DNA is TGTGCCAGCAGCTTACTACGGGAGCAGGGCGAGCAGTACTTC. The chain combines TRBV7-9 with TRBJ2-7; possibly TRBD2 for D (6 bases). Germline CDR1 SEHNR, CDR2 FQNEAQ (reference sequence). This CDR3 is built from 14 residues. V lost 2 bases and J lost 6, with 14 bases in between.

The chain employs TRBV7-9 and TRBJ2-2; D gene unclear. Trimming took off 6 bases at V and 5 bases at J, with 10 bases between the two ends. CDR1 SEHNR and CDR2 FQNEAQ come from the germline V gene (reference sequence). CDR3 size: 13 residues. CDR3 region: CASRSGSTGELFF. The CDR3 DNA reads as TGTGCCAGCAGATCAGGCTCTACCGGGGAGCTGTTTTTT.

The chain is built from TRBV18 and TRBJ2-3; a possible D gene is TRBD1 (5 bases). The CDR3 has 17 residues. Trimming removed 5 bases at V and 0 bases at J, with 18 bases between. Germline V CDR1 and CDR2: KGHSH, LQKENI. The CDR3 is CASSLLPTGSSTDTQYF. The CDR3 DNA sequence: TGTGCCAGCTCATTACTGCCCACAGGTTCTAGCACAGATACGCAGTATTTT.

The chain's CDR3 is CASSSQDVRGDTQYF. CDR3 nucleotides: TGTGCCAGCAGCTCACAGGACGTGCGTGGAGATACGCAGTATTTT. The chain employs TRBV9 and TRBJ2-3; possible D gene TRBD1, 5 bases. V was cut by 4 bases and J by 5 bases, with 17 bases left in between. CDR3 length equals 15 residues. CDR1 and CDR2 from the germline V gene are SGDLS and YYNGEE.

The chain uses TRBV6-1 and TRBJ1-4, with 8 bases that match TRBD1. The CDR3 sequence is 14 residues long. Germline V gene sequence: CDR1 MNHNS, CDR2 SASEGT. J lost 5 bases, V lost 1 base, and 0 bases had no gene match. The CDR3 region has the DNA TGTGCCAGCAGTGAAGACAGGGGGAATGAAAAACTGTTTTTT. As protein: CASSEDRGNEKLFF.

The rearrangement joins TRBV28 to TRBJ1-1; D is possibly TRBD1 (5 bases). CDR1 and CDR2 from the germline V gene are MDHEN and SYDVKM. V was pared by 6 bases and J by 4 bases, with 15 bases between. This CDR3 comprises 14 residues. CDR3 sequence: CASRVGTTGTEAFF. The CDR3 bases are TGTGCCAGCAGAGTCGGGACGACGGGCACTGAAGCTTTCTTT.

The genes are TRBV7-9 and TRBJ1-1, with 9 bases fitting TRBD1. Trimming took 5 bases from V and 0 from J; bases not matched to a gene: 7. The CDR3 sequence is 16 residues long. CDR1 SEHNR and CDR2 FQNEAQ come from the germline V gene (reference sequence). This CDR3 is CASSLPGQGLNTEAFF. CDR3 bases: TGTGCCAGCAGCCTTCCGGGACAGGGACTGAACACTGAAGCTTTCTTT.

The chain carries TRBV5-1 and TRBJ1-2; 8 nucleotides align to TRBD1. V lost 2 bases to trimming and J lost 4 bases; unmatched junction nucleotides: 7. CDR1 is SGHRS and CDR2 is YFSETQ in the germline V gene. The CDR3 covers 15 residues. The CDR3 DNA reads as TGCGCCAGCAGCTTAAGTGACAGGGGCTTCTATGGCTACACCTTC. Protein sequence: CASSLSDRGFYGYTF.

The V and J genes are TRBV6-5 and TRBJ1-1; TRBD1 might be the D (6 bases). The CDR3 is made up of 15 amino acids. The germline V and J ends were trimmed by 4 bases and 1 base, with 13 bases remaining between them. Germline V gene lookup returns CDR1 MNHEY and CDR2 SVGAGI. CDR3 in DNA: TGTGCCAGCAGTTCGCGGACAGAACAGAACACTGAAGCTTTCTTT. Translating gives CASSSRTEQNTEAFF.

This chain connects TRBV9 to TRBJ2-1, with 8 bases fitting TRBD1. Germline V CDR1 and CDR2: SGDLS, YYNGEE. V gave up 1 base and J gave up 2 bases; unmatched junction bases: 2. This CDR3 contains 15 residues. As DNA, the CDR3 is TGTGCCAGCAGCGTACAGGGGGCGACCTACAATGAGCAGTTCTTC. Translated, it gives CASSVQGATYNEQFF.

CDR3 coding DNA: TGTGCCAGCAGTGACTCGTCGCCGGGACTAGCGTACAATGAGCAGTTCTTC. It specifies CASSDSSPGLAYNEQFF. J is TRBJ2-1 and V is TRBV6-4; the match to TRBD2 covers 10 bases. The CDR3 sequence is 17 residues long. Germline V gene sequence: CDR1 MRHNA, CDR2 SNTAGT. With 0 bases clipped from V and 4 bases from J, the junction kept 6 bases outside the gene matches.

The gene calls are TRBV5-1 and TRBJ2-7; TRBD2 matches at 8 bases. The CDR3 has 16 amino acids. CDR1 SGHRS and CDR2 YFSETQ come from the germline V gene. V lost 0 bases, J lost 4 bases, and 9 bases stayed unmatched. The CDR3 DNA reads TGCGCCAGCAGCTTGGATCCCAGCGGGAGTATGTACGAGCAGTACTTC. It specifies CASSLDPSGSMYEQYF.

V gene TRBV29-1 combines with J gene TRBJ1-1; weak D call: TRBD1 (5 bases). V lost 4 bases and J 7 bases, leaving 13 bases between the germline ends. The CDR3 runs 12 residues. Germline V gene sequence: CDR1 SQVTM, CDR2 ANQGSEA. The CDR3 coding sequence is TGCAGCGTTGGCCAGGGAACGTTTGAAGCTTTCTTT. This translates into CSVGQGTFEAFF.

The rearrangement uses TRBV7-6 and TRBJ2-1; D is possibly TRBD1 or TRBD2 (5 bases each). The CDR3 has 13 residues. Germline V gene lookup returns CDR1 SGHVS and CDR2 FNYEAQ. Trimming removed 5 bases from V and 8 bases from J, with 13 bases in between. The CDR3 here is CASSPGTPHEQFF. The CDR3 DNA reads as TGTGCCAGCAGCCCCGGGACCCCGCATGAGCAGTTCTTC.

The CDR3 region has the DNA TGCGCCAGCAGCGTGGACAGGGTTGTGTCTGGGGCCAACGTCCTGACTTTC. Its translation: CASSVDRVVSGANVLTF. The chain combines TRBV5-1 with TRBJ2-6; TRBD1 matches at 8 bases. Trimming removed 4 bases from V and 1 base from J; junction bases left unmatched: 7. CDR3 size: 17 residues. Germline V gene data show CDR1 as SGHRS and CDR2 as YFSETQ.

V usage is TRBV11-2 and J usage is TRBJ2-1, with 11 bases lining up with TRBD2. There are 17 residues in the CDR3. Germline loops: CDR1 SGHAT, CDR2 FQNNGV. The V segment lost 6 bases and the J segment 9 bases; nucleotides outside the gene matches: 16. The CDR3 region is CASSSIRSSGRRGEQFF. CDR3 DNA: TGTGCCAGCAGTTCCATTAGGTCTAGCGGGAGGAGGGGTGAGCAGTTCTTC.

V is TRBV18 and J is TRBJ1-3, with D possibly being TRBD1 (5 bases). Germline V gives CDR1 KGHSH, CDR2 LQKENI. This CDR3 has 18 residues. Trimming cost V 1 base and J 0 bases, with 16 bases left between them. CDR3 sequence: CASSPRVADGTSGNTIYF. CDR3 in DNA: TGTGCCAGCTCACCACGCGTCGCGGACGGGACCTCTGGAAACACCATATATTTT.

This chain links TRBV7-9 with TRBJ2-6; 7 bases match TRBD2. CDR3 length: 17 residues. Per germline, CDR1 SEHNR and CDR2 FQNEAQ (reference sequence). V was clipped by 4 bases and J by 3 bases; unmatched bases: 9. CDR3 region: CASSSYGRTGGANVLTF. For the CDR3, the DNA is TGTGCCAGCAGCTCGTACGGGAGGACTGGTGGGGCCAACGTCCTGACTTTC.

The chain carries TRBV28 and TRBJ1-2; 9 bases map to TRBD1. The CDR3 runs 13 residues. From germline, CDR1 is MDHEN and CDR2 SYDVKM. J was trimmed by 8 bases and V by 4 bases; bases with no gene match: 5. Here the CDR3 reads CASSSQGAQGYTF. The CDR3 DNA reads as TGTGCCAGCAGTTCACAGGGGGCGCAGGGCTACACCTTC.

Here the CDR3 reads CASSLTGTRAYEQYF. The CDR3 DNA sequence: TGTGCCAGCAGCCTTACAGGGACTAGAGCCTACGAGCAGTACTTC. The chain joins TRBV5-4 to TRBJ2-7, with 8 positions matching TRBD2. After removal of 4 bases from V and 2 bases from J, the junction contained 8 bases not matched to a gene. The CDR3 loop spans 15 amino acids. In germline, CDR1 is SGHNT, CDR2 YYREEE (reference sequence).

The chain has TRBV28 and TRBJ2-7; 9 bases line up with TRBD1. The CDR3 is made up of 17 amino acids. Germline V CDR1 and CDR2: MDHEN, SYDVKM. The V and J ends lost 5 bases and 0 bases, in that order; junction bases with no gene match: 11. DNA of the CDR3: TGTGCCAGCAGTCTAGGGACAGGGATTGGGGGCTCCTACGAGCAGTACTTC. This sequence encodes CASSLGTGIGGSYEQYF.